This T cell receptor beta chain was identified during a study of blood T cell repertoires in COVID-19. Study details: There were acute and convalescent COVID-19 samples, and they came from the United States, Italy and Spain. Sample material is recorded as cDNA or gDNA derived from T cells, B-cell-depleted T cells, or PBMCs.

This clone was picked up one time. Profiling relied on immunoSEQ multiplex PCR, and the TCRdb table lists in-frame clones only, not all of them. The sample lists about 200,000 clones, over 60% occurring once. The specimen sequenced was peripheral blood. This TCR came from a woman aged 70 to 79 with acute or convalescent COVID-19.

The CDR3, as DNA: TGTGCCAGCAGCCCCTTGTCCAGCTCCTACGAGCAGTACTTC. Its translation: CASSPLSSSYEQYF. V and J are TRBV3-1 (or the pseudogene TRBV3-2) and TRBJ2-7; D unresolved. The CDR3 length is 14 residues. The germline CDR1 and CDR2 sequences are LGHDT and YNNKEL (reference sequence). V lost 4 bases and J 0 bases, leaving 10 bases between the germline ends.